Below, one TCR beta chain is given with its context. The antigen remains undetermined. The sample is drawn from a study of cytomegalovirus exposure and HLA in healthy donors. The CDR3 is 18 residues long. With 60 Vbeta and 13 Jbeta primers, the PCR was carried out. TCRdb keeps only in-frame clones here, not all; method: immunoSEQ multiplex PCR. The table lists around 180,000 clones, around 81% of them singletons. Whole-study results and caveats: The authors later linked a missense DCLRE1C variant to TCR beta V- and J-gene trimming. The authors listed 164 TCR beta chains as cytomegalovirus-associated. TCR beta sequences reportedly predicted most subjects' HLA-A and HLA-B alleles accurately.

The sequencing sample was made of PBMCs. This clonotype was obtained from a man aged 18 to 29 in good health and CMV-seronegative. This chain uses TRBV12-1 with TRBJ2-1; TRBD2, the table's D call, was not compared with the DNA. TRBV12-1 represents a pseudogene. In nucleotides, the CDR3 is TGTGCCAGCAGCACAGAAACACTAGCGGGGGGCCGAGACAATGAGCAGTTCTTC. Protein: CASSTETLAGGRDNEQFF.